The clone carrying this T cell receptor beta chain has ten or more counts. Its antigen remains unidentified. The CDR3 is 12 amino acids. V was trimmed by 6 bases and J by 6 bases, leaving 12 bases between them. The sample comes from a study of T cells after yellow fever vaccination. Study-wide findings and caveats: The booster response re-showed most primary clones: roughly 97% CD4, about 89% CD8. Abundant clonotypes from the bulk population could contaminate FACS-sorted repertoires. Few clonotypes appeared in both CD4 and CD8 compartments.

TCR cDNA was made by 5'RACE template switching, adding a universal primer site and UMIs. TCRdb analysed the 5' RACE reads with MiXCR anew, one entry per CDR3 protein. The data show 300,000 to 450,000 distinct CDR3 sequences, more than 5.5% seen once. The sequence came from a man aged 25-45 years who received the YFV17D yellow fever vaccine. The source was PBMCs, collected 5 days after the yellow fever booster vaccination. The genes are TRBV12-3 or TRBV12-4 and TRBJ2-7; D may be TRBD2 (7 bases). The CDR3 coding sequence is TGTGCCAGCAGCCCAAGGGGGGGCGAGCAGTACTTC. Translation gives CASSPRGGEQYF.